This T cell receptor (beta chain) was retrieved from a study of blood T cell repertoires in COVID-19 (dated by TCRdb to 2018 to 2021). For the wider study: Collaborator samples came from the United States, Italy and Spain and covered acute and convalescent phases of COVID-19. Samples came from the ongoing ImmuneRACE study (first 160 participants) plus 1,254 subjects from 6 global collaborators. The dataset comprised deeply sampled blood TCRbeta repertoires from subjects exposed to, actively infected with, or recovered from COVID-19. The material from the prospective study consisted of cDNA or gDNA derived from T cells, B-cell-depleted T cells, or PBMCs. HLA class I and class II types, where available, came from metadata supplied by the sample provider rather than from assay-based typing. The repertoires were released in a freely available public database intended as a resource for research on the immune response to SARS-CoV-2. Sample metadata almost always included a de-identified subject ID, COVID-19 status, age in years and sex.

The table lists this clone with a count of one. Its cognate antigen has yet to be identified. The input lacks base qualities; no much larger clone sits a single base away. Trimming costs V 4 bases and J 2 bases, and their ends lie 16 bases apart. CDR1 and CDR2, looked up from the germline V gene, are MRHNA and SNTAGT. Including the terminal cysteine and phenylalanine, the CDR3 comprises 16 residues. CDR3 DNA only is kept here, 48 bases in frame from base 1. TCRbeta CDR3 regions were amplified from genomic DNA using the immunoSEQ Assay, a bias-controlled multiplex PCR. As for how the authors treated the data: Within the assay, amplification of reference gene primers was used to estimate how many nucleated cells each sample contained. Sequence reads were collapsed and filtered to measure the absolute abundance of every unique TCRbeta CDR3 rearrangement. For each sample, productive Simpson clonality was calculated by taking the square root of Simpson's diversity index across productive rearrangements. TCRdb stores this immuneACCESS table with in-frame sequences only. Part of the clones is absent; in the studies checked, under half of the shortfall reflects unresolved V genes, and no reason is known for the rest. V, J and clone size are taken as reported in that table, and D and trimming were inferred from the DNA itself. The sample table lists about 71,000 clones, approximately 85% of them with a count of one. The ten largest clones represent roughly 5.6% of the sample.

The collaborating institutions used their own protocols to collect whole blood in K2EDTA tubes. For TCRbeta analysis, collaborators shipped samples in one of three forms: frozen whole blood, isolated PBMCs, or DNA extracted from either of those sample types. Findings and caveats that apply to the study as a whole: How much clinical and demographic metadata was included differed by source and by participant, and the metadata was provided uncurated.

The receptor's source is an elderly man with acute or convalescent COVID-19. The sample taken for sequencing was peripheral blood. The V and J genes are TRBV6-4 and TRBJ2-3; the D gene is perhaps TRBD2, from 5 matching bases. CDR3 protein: CASSAGVSRDTDTQYF. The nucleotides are TGTGCCAGCAGTGCGGGCGTGTCGAGGGACACAGATACGCAGTATTTT.